This T cell receptor (beta chain) is drawn from a study of CD8+ T cells in alopecia areata. Study outcomes and limitations: The presence of one nonresponder keeps the tie between baseline CD8+ expansion and response uncertain. Affected lesional scalp, above all in alopecia totalis/universalis, was more clonal than normal scalp.

Concerning this clone: What it binds is not known.

CDR1 is DFQATT and CDR2 is SNEGSKA in the germline V gene (reference sequence). Between the trimmed V and J ends, which lost 4 bases and 11 bases, there was a span of 14 bases. The CDR3 covers 11 residues. Reverse transcribed after extraction, RNA yielded cDNA as the sequencing template. Profiling relied on immunoSEQ multiplex PCR, and the TCRdb table lists in-frame clones only, not all of them. The sample consists of 190,000 or so clones, 55% to 70% of them appearing once. This sample's treatment: oral pan-JAK inhibitor, 5-10 mg twice daily. Individuals with alopecia areata gave both lesional scalp punch biopsies and peripheral blood for collection.

V is TRBV20-1 and J is TRBJ1-1, with D maybe TRBD1 (5 bases). The sample was CD4+ T cells sorted from blood, taken at week 24, from a patient treated with tofacitinib. This receptor was identified in a human donor with alopecia areata. The CDR3 protein is CSATNGDYAFF. The CDR3 coding sequence is TGCAGTGCTACGAACGGGGACTATGCTTTCTTT.